This TCR beta chain was identified during a study of PD-1 blockade in classical Hodgkin lymphoma. Study-level information: Treatment was intravenous nivolumab, 3 mg/kg every 2 weeks, until progression. Study-wide results and caveats: CD4+ TCR diversity, unlike CD8+, climbed significantly by C4D1. Those starting nivolumab under 1 year post-ASCT were excluded.

This table comes from immunoSEQ multiplex PCR, and its TCRdb copy is limited to in-frame clones, with some not included. The sample includes over 25,000 clones, 65% to 80% of them seen just once. This CDR3 spans 14 amino acids. With 0 bases removed from V and 2 bases from J, the gap between germline ends came to 9 bases. Germline CDR1 reads SGHKS; CDR2 reads YYEKEE (reference sequence). Notes on this clone: Its target is unknown.

All the patients suffered relapse after autologous stem cell transplantation, and brentuximab vedotin exposure differed. Magnetic depletion of unwanted cells isolated CD4+ T cells from thawed PBMCs. Best response was recorded as complete response, partial response or progressive disease. The rearrangement links TRBV5-5 to TRBJ2-7; D not certain. The sequence was obtained from a human donor with classical Hodgkin lymphoma. Sample: CD4+ T cells from blood, taken at baseline. The CDR3 coding sequence is TGTGCCAGCAGCTTGGAATTAACAGCCTACGAGCAGTACTTC. It is translated as CASSLELTAYEQYF. Full variable domain (outside the CDR3, taken from reference TRBV5-5 and TRBJ2-7): DAGVTQSPTHLIKTRGQQVTLRCSPISGHKSVSWYQQVLGQGPQFIFQYYEKEERGRGNFPDRFSARQFPNYSSELNVNALLLGDSALYLCASSLELTAYEQYFGPGTRLTVT.